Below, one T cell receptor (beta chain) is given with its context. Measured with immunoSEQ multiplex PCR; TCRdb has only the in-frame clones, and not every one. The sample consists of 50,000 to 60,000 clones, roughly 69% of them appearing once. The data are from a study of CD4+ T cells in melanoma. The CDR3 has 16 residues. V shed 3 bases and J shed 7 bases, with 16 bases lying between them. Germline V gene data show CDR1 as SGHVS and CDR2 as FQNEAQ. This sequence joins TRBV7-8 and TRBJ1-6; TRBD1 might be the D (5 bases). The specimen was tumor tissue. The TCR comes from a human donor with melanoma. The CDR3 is CASSFRDWVQNSPLHF. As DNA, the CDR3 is TGTGCCAGCAGCTTTAGGGACTGGGTCCAGAATTCACCCCTCCACTTT. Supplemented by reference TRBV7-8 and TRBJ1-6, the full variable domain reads GAGVSQSPRYKVAKRGQDVALRCDPISGHVSLFWYQQALGQGPEFLTYFQNEAQLDKSGLPSDRFFAERPEGSVSTLKIQRTQQEDSAVYLCASSFRDWVQNSPLHFGNGTRLTVT.